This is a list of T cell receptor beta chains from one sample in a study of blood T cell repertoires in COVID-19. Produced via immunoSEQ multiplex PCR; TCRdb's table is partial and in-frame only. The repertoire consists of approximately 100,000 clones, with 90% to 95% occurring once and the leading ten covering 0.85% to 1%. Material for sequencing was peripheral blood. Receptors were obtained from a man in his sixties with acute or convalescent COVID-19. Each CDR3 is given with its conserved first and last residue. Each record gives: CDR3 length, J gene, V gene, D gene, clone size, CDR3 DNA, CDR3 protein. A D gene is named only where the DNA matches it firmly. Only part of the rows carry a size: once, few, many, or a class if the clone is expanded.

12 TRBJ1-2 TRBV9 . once TGTGCCAGCAGCGTAGTGACAGCTGGCTACACCTTC CASSVVTAGYTF
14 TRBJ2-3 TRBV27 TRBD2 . TGTGCCAGCAGTTTAGCGGGAGGGCCAGATACGCAGTATTTT CASSLAGGPDTQYF
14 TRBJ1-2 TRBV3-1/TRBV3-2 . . TGTGCCAGCAGCCCCCTTCAAGGGGATGGTGGCTACACCTTC CASSPLQGDGGYTF
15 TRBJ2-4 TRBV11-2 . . TGTGCCAGCAGCACCGGGTTTGCGGGCGGAAACATTCAGTACTTC CASSTGFAGGNIQYF
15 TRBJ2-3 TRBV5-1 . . TGCGCCAGCAGCCCGGTTAAGGAGGGCGCAGATACGCAGTATTTT CASSPVKEGADTQYF
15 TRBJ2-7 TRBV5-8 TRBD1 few TGTGCCAGCAGCTTGGGGGGACAGAGACACTACGAGCAGTACTTC CASSLGGQRHYEQYF
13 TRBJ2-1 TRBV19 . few TGTGCCAGTAGTTCAGGCTTTAACAATGAGCAGTTCTTC CASSSGFNNEQFF
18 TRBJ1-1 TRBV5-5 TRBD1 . TGTGCCAGCAGCTTGGGACCGGACAGGGGGCTGCTGAACACTGAAGCTTTCTTT CASSLGPDRGLLNTEAFF
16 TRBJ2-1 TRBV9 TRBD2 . TGTGCCAGCAGCGCAACTAGCGGAACAGGCCACAATGAGCAGTTCTTC CASSATSGTGHNEQFF
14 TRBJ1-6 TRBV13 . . TGTGCCAGCAGCCCAGGGAGGGTTGATTCACCCCTCCACTTT CASSPGRVDSPLHF
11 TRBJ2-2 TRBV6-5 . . TGTGCCAGCACCTTAGCCGGGGAGCTGTTTTTT CASTLAGELFF
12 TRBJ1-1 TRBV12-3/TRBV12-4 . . TGTGCCATCCTGGCACAGCACATCGAAGCTTTCTTT CAILAQHIEAFF
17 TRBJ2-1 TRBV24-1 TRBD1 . TGTGCCACCAGTGATCCTGGGGGACAGGGCCTAAACAATGAGCAGTTCTTC CATSDPGGQGLNNEQFF
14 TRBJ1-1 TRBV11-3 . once TGTGCCAGCAGCTTAATCAGAGGGAACACTGAAGCTTTCTTT CASSLIRGNTEAFF
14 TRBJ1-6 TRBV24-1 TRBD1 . TGTGCCACCAGTGAGGGACAGTCCAATTCACCCCTCCACTTT CATSEGQSNSPLHF
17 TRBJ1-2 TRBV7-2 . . TGTGCCAGCAGCTTAGAATCAGGGGCTCGGGCTTGGAATGGCTACACCTTC CASSLESGARAWNGYTF
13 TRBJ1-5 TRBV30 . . TGTGCCTGGAGTTTGGAGGGGAGGCAGCCCCAGCATTTT CAWSLEGRQPQHF
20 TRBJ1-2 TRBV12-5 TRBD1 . TGTGCTAGTGGTTCACCCGTACCACAGGGGGCGGACCACCTAAACTATGGCTACACCTTC CASGSPVPQGADHLNYGYTF
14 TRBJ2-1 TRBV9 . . TGTGCCAGCAGCGCGTTACTAGCTATCGGTGAGCAGTTCTTC CASSALLAIGEQFF
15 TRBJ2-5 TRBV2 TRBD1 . TGTGCCAGCAGCGTAGACAGGGGTCGTGGAGAGACCCAGTACTTC CASSVDRGRGETQYF
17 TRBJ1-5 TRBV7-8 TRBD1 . TGTGCCAGCAGCCAACTCAGACAGGGAGGAGGCCATCAGCCCCAGCATTTT CASSQLRQGGGHQPQHF
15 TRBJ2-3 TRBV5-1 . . TGCGCCAGCACGGCAGGGCCCTCTTTGGAAGATACGCAGTATTTT CASTAGPSLEDTQYF
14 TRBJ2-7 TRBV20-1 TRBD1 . TGCAGTGCTAGTGTTCCCAGGGGGCCTTACGAGCAGTACTTC CSASVPRGPYEQYF
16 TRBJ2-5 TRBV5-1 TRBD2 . TGCGCCAGCAGCTTCATAGCTAGCGGGAGAATCGAGACCCAGTACTTC CASSFIASGRIETQYF
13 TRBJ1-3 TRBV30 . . TGTGCCTGGACTTTCTTGCACGGGGACACCATATATTTT CAWTFLHGDTIYF
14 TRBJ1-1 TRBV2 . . TGTGCCAGCAGTCCTGACAGGTTGGACACTGAAGCTTTCTTT CASSPDRLDTEAFF
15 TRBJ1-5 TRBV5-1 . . TGCGCCAGCAGCTTACAGGGAGCGAGCAATCAGCCCCAGCATTTT CASSLQGASNQPQHF
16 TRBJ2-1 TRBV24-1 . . TGTGCCACCAGTGATTCGGGAAACAGGGATTACAATGAGCAGTTCTTC CATSDSGNRDYNEQFF
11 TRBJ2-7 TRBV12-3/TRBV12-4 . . TGTGCCAGCAGTTTATTAGCCGAGCAGTACTTC CASSLLAEQYF